This T cell receptor (beta chain) was sequenced in a study of graft-versus-host responses after intestinal transplantation (TCRdb year 2021). Describing the broader study: The transplants that recipients received were multivisceral, liver-intestinal, or isolated intestinal. Anti-thymocyte globulin induction was given to all recipients, followed by maintenance tacrolimus and steroids for about 3 years. Bulk TCR-beta CDR3 sequencing was used to track graft-versus-host and host-versus-graft alloreactive T cell clones in the graft, circulation and bone marrow after intestinal transplantation. To identify alloreactive clones, pre-transplant mixed lymphocyte reaction products were sequenced and then compared with unstimulated pre-transplant donor and recipient T cells. A cohort of 24 intestinal transplant recipients, including one retransplant, was enrolled, and 3 patients lacking pretransplant specimens were excluded. Donor T cell macrochimerism was defined as a peak of at least 4% donor T cells among recipient peripheral blood mononuclear cells. Samples from three later patients were sequenced in-house on an Illumina MiSeq with MiXCR processing rather than by the commercial service. The investigation overall reported the following: The relatively low number and heterogeneity of intestinal transplant patients limited the conclusions. GvH clones were detected in recipient bone marrow, and some appeared earlier in ileal mucosa or blood, consistent with an intestinal mucosal origin. High GvH to HvG T cell clonal ratios were observed in the allografts of patients with donor T cell macrochimerism. Early after transplant, declines in HvG clones were associated with peak levels of circulating GvH clones.

From its cysteine to its phenylalanine, the CDR3 spans 14 amino acids. CDR3 DNA is the only sequence kept; it has 42 bases, read in frame from the first base. CDR1 and CDR2 (KGHSH, LQKENI) derive from the germline V gene. The germline ends are 11 bases apart after V is trimmed by 3 bases and J by 8 bases. Read against the paper, the sample's time point label means: cells obtained before transplantation from donor or recipient. CD3+CD4+ and CD3+CD8+ populations were FACS-sorted from unstimulated pre-transplant donor and recipient cells taken from spleen or lymph nodes. Library preparation employed the immunoSEQ multiplex PCR assay. For most patients, genomic DNA was isolated with the Qiagen DNeasy Blood and Tissue Kit and sent frozen to Adaptive Biotechnologies for TCR sequencing. Adaptive Biotechnologies carried out high-throughput TCR-beta CDR3 sequencing of genomic DNA for most patients. On the study's bioinformatics: TCR sequencing data were retrieved from Adaptive's ImmunoSEQ software for some 17 patients, whereas three other patients were processed with MiXCR and VDJtools. To correct CD4 versus CD8 sorting errors, sequences present in both subsets at a frequency ratio below 5:1 were removed. CDR3 nucleotide sequences shared between donor and recipient were removed because the origin of such sequences could not be assigned. At least 2-fold expansion over unstimulated cells and a minimum CFSE-low frequency of 0.002% (template counts) or 0.001% (read counts) were required for clones to be classified as alloreactive. A clone was considered mappable if detected in the sequenced pre-transplant spleen, lymph node, or MLR CFSE-low populations of the donor or recipient. The cumulative frequency of alloreactive clones was calculated as a percentage of all sequences, weighted by copy number. Entries here come from immuneACCESS through TCRdb and include only in-frame sequences with V and J called. Some clones fail to appear in such tables; in the studies checked, an unresolved V gene covers under half of the shortfall, and the cause of the remainder is unknown. The V and J calls and clone size were taken over from that table, and D and trimming were inferred from the DNA. Within this sample are about 85,000 clones, with roughly 80% of them counted one time only. Jointly, the top ten make up more than 0.8% of the sample.

This clone was seen a few times. Its target antigen remains unknown. No much larger clonotype is one base removed from it; base qualities were not supplied. This specimen includes other DNA sequences encoding the same CDR3. Material: unstimulated CD4+ T cells sorted from spleen or lymph node cells, obtained before intestinal transplant. The chain was built from TRBV18 and TRBJ1-6; TRBD1 is possibly the D segment (5 matching bases). The sequence was collected from a human donor who received an intestinal transplant. CDR3 protein: CASSPDGGDSPLHF. The DNA sequence is given as TGTGCCAGCTCACCGGACGGGGGTGATTCACCCCTCCACTTT.